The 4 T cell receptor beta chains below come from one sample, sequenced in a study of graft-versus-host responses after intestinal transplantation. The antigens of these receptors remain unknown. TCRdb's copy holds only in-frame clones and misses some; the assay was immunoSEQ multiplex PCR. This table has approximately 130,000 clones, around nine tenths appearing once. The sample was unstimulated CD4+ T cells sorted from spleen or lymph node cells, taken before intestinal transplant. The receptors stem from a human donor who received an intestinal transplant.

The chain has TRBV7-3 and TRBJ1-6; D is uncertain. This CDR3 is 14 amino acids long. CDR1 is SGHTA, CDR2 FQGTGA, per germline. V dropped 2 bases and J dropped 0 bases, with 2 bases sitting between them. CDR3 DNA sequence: TGTGCCAGCAGCTTAGACTCCTATAATTCACCCCTCCACTTT. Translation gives CASSLDSYNSPLHF.

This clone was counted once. CDR3 bases: TGCGCCAGCAGCCTGACTAGCGGGGTTTCGTACTCCTACGAGCAGTACTTC. Translated: CASSLTSGVSYSYEQYF. This chain joins TRBV5-1 and TRBJ2-7; 11 bases align to TRBD2. The CDR3 contains 17 residues. The junction had 9 bases not matched to a gene; V was cut back by 4 bases and J by 0 bases. The germline V gene encodes CDR1 SGHRS and CDR2 YFSETQ.

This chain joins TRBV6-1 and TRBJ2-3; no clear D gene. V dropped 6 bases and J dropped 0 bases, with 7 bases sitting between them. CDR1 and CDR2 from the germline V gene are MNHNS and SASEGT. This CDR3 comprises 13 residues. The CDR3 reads CASRTTSTDTQYF. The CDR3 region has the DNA TGTGCCAGCAGGACGACTAGCACAGATACGCAGTATTTT.

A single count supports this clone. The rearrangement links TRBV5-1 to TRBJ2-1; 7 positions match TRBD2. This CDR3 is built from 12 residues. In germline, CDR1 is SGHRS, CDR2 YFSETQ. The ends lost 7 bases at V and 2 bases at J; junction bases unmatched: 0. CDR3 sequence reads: CASGGAYNEQFF. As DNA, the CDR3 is TGCGCCAGCGGGGGGGCCTACAATGAGCAGTTCTTC.